The entry below describes one T cell receptor (beta chain). The antigen it recognizes is unknown. No qualities accompany the bases; no much larger clone lies one base away. Including the terminal cysteine and phenylalanine, the CDR3 comprises 11 residues. Only the CDR3 region is kept as DNA, spanning 33 bases read in frame from base 1. The trim is 4 bases for V and 11 bases for J, with a gap of 9 bases between the germline ends. The data were taken from a study of T cell repertoires in cytomegalovirus infection (dated by TCRdb to about 2019). With respect to the entire study: Donor HLA type was relevant to the analysis, as public TCR beta signatures indicated carriage of CMV infection together with the matching HLA type.

The study at large found these results: The ex vivo response was dominated by HLA-C-restricted CMV-specific TCR beta clonotypes, which also provided the single most frequent clonotype in two of eight donors. Carriers of CMV infection plus the relevant HLA type were discriminated by the cumulative frequency of public TCR beta family members in the study cohort and in an independent roughly 400-donor cohort.

Sequencing relied on an Illumina HiSeq 1500. TCRdb reran the public reads through fastp at Q25 and MiXCR, keeping productive beta chains. Duplicate CDR3 protein sequences are folded into a single record with the most common DNA and genes. The sample data list hundreds of thousands of distinct CDR3 sequences, and roughly 17% of these were observed just once. Around 11% of the sample is in the top ten clones. The TCR sequence derives from a human donor in good health (CMV status not recorded). Some clones in this sample may be carry-over from other donors' samples. The rearrangement combines TRBV12-3 or TRBV12-4 with TRBJ1-5, with the D gene uncertain. Sequencing input: PBMCs. The CDR3 protein sequence reads: CASSSPRAQHF. The DNA is as follows: TGTGCCAGCAGTTCCCCCCGTGCCCAGCATTTT.